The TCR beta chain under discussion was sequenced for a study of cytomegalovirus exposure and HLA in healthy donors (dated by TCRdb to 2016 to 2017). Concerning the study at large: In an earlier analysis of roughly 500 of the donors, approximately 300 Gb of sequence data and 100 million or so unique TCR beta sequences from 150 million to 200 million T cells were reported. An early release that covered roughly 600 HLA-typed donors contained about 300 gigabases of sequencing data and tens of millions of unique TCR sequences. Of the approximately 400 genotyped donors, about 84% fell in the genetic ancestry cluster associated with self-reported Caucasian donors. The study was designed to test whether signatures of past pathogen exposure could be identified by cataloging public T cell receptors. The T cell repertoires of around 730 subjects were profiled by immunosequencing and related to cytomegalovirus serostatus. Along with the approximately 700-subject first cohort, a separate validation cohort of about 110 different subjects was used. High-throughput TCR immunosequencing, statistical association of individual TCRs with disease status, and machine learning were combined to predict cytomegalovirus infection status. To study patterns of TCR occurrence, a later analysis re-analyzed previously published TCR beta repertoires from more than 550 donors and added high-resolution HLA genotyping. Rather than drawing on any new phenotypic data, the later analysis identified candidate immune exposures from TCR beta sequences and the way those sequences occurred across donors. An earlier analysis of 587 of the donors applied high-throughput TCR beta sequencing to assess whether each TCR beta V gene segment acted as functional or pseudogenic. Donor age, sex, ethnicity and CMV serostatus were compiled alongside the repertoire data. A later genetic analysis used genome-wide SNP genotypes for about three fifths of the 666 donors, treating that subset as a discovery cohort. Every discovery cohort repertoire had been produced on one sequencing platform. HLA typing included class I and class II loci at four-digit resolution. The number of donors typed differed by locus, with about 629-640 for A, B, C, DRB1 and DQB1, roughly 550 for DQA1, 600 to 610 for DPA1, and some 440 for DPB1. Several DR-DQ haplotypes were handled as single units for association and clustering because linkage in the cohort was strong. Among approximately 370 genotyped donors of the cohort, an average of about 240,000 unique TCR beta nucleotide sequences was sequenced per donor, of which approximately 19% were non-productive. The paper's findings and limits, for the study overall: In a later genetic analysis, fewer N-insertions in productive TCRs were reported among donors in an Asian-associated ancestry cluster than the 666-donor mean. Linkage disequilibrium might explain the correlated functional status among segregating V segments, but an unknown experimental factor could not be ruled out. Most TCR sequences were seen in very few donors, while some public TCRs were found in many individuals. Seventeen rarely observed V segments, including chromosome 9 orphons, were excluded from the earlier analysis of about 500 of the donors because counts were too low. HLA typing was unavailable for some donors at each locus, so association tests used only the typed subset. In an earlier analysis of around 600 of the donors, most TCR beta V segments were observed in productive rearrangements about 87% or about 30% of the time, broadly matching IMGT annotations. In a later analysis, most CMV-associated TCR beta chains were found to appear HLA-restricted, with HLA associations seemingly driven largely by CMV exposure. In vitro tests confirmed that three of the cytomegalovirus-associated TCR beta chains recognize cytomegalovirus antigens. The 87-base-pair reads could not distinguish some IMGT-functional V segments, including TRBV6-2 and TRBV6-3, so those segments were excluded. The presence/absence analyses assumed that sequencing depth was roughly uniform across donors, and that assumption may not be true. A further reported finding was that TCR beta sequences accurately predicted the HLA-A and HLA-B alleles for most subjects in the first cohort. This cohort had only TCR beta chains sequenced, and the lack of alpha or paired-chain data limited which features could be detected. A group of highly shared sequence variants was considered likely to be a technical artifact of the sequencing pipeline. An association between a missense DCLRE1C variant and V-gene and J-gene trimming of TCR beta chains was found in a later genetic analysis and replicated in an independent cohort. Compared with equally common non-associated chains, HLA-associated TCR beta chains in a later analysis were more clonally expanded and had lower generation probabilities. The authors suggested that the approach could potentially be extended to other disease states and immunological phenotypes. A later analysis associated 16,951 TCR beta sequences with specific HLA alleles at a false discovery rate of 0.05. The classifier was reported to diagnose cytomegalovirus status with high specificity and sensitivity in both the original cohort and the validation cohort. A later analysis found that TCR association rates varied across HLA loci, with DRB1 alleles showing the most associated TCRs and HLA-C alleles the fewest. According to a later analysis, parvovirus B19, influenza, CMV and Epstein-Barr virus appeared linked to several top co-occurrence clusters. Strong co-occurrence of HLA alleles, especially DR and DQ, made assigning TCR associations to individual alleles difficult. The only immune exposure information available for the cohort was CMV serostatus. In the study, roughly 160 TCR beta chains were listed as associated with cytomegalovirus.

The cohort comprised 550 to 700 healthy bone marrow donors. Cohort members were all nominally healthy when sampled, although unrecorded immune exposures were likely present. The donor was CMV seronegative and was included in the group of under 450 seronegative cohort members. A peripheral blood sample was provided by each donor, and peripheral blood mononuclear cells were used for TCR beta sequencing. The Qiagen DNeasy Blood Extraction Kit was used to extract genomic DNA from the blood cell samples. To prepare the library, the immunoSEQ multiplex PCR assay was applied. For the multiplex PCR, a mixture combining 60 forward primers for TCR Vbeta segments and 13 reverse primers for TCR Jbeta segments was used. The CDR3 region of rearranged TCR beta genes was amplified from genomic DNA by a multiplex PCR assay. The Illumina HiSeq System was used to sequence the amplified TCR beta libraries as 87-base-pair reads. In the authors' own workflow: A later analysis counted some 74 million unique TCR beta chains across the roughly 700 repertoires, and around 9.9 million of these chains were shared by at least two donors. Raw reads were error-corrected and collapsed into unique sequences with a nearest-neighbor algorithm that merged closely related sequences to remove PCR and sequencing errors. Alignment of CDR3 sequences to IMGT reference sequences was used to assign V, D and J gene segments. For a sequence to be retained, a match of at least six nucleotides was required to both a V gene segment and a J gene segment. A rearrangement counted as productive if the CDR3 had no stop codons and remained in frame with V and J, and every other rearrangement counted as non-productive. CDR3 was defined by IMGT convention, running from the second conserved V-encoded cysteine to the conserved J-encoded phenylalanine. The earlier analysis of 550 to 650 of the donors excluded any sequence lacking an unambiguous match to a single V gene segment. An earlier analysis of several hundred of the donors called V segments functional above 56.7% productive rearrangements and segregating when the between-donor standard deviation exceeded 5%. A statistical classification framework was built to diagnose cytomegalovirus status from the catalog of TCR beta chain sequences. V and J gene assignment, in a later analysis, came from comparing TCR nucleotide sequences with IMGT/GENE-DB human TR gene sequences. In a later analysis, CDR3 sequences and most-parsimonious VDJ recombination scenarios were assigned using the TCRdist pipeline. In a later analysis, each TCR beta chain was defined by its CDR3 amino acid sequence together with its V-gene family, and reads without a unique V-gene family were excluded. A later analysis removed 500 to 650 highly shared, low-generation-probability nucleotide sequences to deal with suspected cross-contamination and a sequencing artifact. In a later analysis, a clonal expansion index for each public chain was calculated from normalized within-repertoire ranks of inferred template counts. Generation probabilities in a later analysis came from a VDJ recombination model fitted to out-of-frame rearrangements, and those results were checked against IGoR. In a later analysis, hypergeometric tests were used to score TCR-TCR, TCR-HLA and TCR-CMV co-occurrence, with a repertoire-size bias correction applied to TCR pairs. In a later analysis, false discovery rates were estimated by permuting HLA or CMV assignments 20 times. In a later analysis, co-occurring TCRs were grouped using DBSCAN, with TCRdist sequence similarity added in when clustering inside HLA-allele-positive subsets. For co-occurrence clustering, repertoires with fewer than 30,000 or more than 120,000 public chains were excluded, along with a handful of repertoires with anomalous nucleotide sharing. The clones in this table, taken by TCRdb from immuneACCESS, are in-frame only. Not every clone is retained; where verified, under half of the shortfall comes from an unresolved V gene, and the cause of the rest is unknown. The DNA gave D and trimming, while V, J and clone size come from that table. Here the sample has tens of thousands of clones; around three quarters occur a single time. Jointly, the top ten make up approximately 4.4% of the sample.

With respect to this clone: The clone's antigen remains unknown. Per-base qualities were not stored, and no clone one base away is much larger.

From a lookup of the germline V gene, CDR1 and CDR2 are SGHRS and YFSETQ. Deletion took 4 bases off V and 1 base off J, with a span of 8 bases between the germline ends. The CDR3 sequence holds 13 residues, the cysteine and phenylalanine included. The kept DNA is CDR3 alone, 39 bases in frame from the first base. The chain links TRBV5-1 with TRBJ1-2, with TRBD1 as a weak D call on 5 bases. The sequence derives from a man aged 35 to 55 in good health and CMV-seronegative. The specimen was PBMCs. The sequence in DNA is TGCGCCAGCAGCGAGGACATTAACTATGGCTACACCTTC. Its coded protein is CASSEDINYGYTF.